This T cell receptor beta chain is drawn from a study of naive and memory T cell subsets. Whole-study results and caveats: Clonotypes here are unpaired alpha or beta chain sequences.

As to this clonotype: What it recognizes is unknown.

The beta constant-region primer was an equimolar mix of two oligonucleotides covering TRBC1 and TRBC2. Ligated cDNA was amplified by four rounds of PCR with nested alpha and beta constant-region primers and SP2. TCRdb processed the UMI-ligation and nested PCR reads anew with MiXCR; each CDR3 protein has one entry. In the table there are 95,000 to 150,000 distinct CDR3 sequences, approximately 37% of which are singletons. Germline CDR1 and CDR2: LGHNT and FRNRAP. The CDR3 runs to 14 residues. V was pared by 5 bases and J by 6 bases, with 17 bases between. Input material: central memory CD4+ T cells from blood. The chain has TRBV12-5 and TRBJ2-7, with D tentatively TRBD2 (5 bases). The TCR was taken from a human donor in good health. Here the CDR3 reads CASGPGNPKPEQYF. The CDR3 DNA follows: TGTGCTAGTGGTCCCGGGAACCCGAAGCCCGAGCAGTACTTC.